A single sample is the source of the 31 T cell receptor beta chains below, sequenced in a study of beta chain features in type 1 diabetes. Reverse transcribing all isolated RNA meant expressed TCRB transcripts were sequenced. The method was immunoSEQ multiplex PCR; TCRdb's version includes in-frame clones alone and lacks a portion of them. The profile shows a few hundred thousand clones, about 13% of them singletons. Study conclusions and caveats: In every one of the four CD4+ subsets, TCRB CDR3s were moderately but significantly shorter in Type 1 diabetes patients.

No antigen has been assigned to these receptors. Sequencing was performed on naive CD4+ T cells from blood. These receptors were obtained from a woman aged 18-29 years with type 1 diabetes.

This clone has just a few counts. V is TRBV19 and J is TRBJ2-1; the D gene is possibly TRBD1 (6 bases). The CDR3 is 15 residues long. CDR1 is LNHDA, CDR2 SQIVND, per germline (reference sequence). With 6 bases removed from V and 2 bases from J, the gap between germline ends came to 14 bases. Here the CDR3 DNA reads TGTGCCAGTAGAACACGAGGGGGTCCCTACAATGAGCAGTTCTTC. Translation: CASRTRGGPYNEQFF.

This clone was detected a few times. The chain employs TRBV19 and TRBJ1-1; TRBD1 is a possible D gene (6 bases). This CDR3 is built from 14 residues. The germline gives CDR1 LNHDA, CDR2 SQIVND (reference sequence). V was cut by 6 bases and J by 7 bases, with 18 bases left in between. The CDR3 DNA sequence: TGTGCCAGTAGCTACAGGGTAACCTTGGATGAAGCTTTCTTT. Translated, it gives CASSYRVTLDEAFF.

CDR3 loop: CASSPQAWNTEAFF. The CDR3 DNA reads as TGTGCCAGCAGCCCCCAGGCTTGGAACACTGAAGCTTTCTTT. V is TRBV7-2 and J is TRBJ1-1; D unresolved. CDR3 length: 14 amino acids. The germline V and J ends were trimmed by 5 bases and 1 base, with 11 bases remaining between them. The germline V gene encodes CDR1 SGHTA and CDR2 FQGNSA.

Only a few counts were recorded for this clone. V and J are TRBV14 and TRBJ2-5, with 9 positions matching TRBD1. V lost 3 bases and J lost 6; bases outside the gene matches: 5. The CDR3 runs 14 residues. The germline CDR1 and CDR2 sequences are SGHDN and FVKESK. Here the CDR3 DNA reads TGTGCCAGCAGCCAGGCCGGGACAGGGAAGACCCAGTACTTC. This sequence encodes CASSQAGTGKTQYF.

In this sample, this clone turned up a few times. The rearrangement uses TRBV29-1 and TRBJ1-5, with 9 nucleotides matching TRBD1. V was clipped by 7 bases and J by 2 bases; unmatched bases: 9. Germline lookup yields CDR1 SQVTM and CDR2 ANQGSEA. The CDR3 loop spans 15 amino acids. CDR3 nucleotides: TGCAGCGCAAGGGACAGGGAGTGGGGCAATCAGCCCCAGCATTTT. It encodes CSARDREWGNQPQHF. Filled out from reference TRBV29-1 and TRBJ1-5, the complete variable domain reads SAVISQKPSRDICQRGTSLTIQCQVDSQVTMMFWYRQQPGQSLTLIATANQGSEATYESGFVIDKFPISRPNLTFSTLTVSNMSPEDSSIYLCSARDREWGNQPQHFGDGTRLSIL.

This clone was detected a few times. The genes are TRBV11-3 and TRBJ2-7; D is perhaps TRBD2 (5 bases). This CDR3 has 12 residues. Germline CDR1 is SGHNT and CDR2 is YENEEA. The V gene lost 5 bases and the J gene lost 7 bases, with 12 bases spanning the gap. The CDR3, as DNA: TGTGCCAGCAGCGACGGACCGGGGGAGCAGTACTTC. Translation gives CASSDGPGEQYF.

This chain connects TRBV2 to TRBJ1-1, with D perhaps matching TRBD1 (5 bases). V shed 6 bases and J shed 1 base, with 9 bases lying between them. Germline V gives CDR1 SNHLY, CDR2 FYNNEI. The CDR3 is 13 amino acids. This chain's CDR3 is CASRIQENTEAFF. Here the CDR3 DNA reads TGTGCCAGCAGGATACAGGAGAACACTGAAGCTTTCTTT.

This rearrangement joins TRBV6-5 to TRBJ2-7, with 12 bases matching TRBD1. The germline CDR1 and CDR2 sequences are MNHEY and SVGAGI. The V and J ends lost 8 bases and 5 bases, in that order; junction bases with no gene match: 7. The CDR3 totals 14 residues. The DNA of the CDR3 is TGTGCCAGCGGCCCCGGGACAGGGGGCCACGAGCAGTACTTC. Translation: CASGPGTGGHEQYF.

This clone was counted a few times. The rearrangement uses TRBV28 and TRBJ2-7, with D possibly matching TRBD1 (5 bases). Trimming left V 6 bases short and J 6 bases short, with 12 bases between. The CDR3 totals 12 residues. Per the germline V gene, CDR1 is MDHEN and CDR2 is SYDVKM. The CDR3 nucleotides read TGTGCCAGCAGCCTGGACACCCTCGAGCAGTACTTC. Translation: CASSLDTLEQYF.

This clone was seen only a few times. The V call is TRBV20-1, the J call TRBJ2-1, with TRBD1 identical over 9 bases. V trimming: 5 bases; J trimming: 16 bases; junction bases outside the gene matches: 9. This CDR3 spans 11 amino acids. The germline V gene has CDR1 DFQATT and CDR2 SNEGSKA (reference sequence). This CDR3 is CSAGQGIRGFF. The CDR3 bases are TGCAGTGCTGGACAGGGGATTAGGGGATTCTTC.

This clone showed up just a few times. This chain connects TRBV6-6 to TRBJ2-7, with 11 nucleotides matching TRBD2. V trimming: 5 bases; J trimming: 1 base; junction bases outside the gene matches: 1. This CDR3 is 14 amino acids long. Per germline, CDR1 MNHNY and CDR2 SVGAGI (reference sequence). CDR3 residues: CASSASGRSYEQYF. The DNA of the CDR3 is TGTGCCAGCAGTGCTAGCGGGAGGTCCTACGAGCAGTACTTC.

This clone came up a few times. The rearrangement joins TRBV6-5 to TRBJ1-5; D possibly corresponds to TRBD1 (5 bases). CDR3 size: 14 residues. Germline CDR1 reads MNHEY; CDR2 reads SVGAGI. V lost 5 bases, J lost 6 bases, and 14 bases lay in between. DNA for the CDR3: TGTGCCAGCAGTGCGCGCCAGGGAATTCAGCCCCAGCATTTT. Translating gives CASSARQGIQPQHF.

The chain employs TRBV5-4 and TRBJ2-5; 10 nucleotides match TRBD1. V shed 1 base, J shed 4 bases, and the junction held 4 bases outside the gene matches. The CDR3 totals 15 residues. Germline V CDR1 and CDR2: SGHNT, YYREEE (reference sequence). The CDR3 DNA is TGTGCCAGCAGCTTGAGGGACAGGGGTGGAGAGACCCAGTACTTC. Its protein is CASSLRDRGGETQYF. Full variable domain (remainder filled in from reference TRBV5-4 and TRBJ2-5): ETGVTQSPTHLIKTRGQQVTLRCSSQSGHNTVSWYQQALGQGPQFIFQYYREEENGRGNFPPRFSGLQFPNYSSELNVNALELDDSALYLCASSLRDRGGETQYFGPGTRLLVL.

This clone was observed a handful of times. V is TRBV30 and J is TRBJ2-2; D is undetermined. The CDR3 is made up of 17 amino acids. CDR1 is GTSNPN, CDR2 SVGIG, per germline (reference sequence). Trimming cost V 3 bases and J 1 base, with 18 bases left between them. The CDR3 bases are TGTGCCTGGAGCGAAGGCAGGATTTCCCGGAACACCGGGGAGCTGTTTTTT. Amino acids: CAWSEGRISRNTGELFF. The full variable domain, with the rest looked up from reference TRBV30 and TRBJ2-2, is SQTIHQWPATLVQPVGSPLSLECTVEGTSNPNLYWYRQAAGRGLQLLFYSVGIGQISSEVPQNLSASRPQDRQFILSSKKLLLSDSGFYLCAWSEGRISRNTGELFFGEGSRLTVL.

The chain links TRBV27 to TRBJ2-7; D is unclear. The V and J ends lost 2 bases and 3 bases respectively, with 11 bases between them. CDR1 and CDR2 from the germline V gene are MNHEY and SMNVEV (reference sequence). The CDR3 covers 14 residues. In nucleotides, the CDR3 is TGTGCCAGCAGTTTAATGGGCCCTCGCTACGAGCAGTACTTC. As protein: CASSLMGPRYEQYF.

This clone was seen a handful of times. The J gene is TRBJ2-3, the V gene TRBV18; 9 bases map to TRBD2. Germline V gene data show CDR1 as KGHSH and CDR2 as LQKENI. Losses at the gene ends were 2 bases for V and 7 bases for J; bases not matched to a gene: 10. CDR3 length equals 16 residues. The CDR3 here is CASSPTLAGTPNTQYF. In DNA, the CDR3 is TGTGCCAGCTCACCAACCCTAGCGGGAACCCCTAATACGCAGTATTTT. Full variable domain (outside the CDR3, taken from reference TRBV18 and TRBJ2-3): NAGVMQNPRHLVRRRGQEARLRCSPMKGHSHVYWYRQLPEEGLKFMVYLQKENIIDESGMPKERFSAEFPKEGPSILRIQQVVRGDSAAYFCASSPTLAGTPNTQYFGPGTRLTVL.

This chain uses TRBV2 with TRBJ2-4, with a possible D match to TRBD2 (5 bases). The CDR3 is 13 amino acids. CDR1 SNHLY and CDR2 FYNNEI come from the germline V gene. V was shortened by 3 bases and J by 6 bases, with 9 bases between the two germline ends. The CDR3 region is CASSDGVGNIQYF. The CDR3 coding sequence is TGTGCCAGCAGTGACGGGGTGGGAAACATTCAGTACTTC.

The CDR3 loop reads CAWSGPRLAGRSDTQYF. Here the CDR3 DNA reads TGTGCCTGGAGTGGGCCCCGACTAGCGGGAAGATCGGATACGCAGTATTTT. The chain joins TRBV30 to TRBJ2-3; 11 bases line up with TRBD2. Germline CDR1 GTSNPN, CDR2 SVGIG (reference sequence). This CDR3 is 17 amino acids long. With V trimmed by 1 base and J by 6 bases, 12 bases remained unmatched.

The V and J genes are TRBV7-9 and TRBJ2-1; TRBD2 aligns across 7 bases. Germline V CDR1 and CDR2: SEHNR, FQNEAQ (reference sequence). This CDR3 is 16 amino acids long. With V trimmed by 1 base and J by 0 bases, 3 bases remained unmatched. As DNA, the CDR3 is TGTGCCAGCAGCTTAGGTAGCGGGCCCTCCTACAATGAGCAGTTCTTC. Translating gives CASSLGSGPSYNEQFF.

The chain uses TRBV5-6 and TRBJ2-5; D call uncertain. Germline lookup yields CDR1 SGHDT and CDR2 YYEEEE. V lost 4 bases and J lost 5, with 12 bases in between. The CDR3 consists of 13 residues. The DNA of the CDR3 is TGTGCCAGCAGCATACCTGGGCAGGAGACCCAGTACTTC. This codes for CASSIPGQETQYF.

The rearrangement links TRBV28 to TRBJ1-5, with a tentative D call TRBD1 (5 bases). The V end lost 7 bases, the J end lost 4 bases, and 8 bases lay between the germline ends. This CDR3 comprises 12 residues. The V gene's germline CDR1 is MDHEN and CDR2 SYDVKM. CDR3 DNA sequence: TGTGCCAGCAAAGACAGAAATCAGCCCCAGCATTTT. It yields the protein CASKDRNQPQHF.

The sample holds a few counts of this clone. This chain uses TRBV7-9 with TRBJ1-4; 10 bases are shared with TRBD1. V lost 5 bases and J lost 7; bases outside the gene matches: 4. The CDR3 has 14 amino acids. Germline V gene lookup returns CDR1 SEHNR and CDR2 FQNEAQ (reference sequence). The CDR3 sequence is CASSGDRGGEKLFF. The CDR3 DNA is TGTGCCAGCAGCGGGGACAGGGGAGGTGAAAAACTGTTTTTT.

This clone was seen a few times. The chain's CDR3 is CASSFGDGANVLTF. The CDR3 nucleotides read TGTGCCAGCAGTTTCGGGGATGGGGCCAACGTCCTGACTTTC. The chain combines TRBV27 with TRBJ2-6; a possible D gene is TRBD2 (5 bases). This CDR3 comprises 14 residues. CDR1 and CDR2 from the germline V gene are MNHEY and SMNVEV (reference sequence). Trimming pared 3 bases from V and 3 bases from J, leaving 6 bases between.

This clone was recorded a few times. This CDR3 reads CASSFPSAGGPSTYNEQFF. In nucleotides, the CDR3 is TGTGCCAGCAGTTTTCCCTCAGCGGGAGGCCCGTCCACCTACAATGAGCAGTTCTTC. V is TRBV28 and J is TRBJ2-1, with 9 nucleotides matching TRBD2. The CDR3 runs to 19 residues. The germline V gene encodes CDR1 MDHEN and CDR2 SYDVKM. Trimming took 3 bases from V and 2 from J; bases not matched to a gene: 14. Full variable domain (remainder filled in from reference TRBV28 and TRBJ2-1): DVKVTQSSRYLVKRTGEKVFLECVQDMDHENMFWYRQDPGLGLRLIYFSYDVKMKEKGDIPEGYSVSREKKERFSLILESASTNQTSMYLCASSFPSAGGPSTYNEQFFGPGTRLTVL.

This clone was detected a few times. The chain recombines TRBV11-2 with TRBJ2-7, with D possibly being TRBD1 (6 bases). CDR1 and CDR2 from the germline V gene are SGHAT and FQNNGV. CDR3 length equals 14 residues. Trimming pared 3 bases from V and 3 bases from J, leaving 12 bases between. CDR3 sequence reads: CASSFDRTVYEQYV. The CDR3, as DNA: TGTGCCAGCAGCTTCGACCGGACAGTCTACGAGCAGTACGTC.

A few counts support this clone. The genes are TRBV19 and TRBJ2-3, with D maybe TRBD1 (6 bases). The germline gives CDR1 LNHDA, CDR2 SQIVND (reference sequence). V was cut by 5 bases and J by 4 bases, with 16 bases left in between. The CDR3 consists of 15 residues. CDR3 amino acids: CASSVRDIGSDTQYF. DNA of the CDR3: TGTGCCAGTAGTGTCCGGGACATTGGGTCAGATACGCAGTATTTT.

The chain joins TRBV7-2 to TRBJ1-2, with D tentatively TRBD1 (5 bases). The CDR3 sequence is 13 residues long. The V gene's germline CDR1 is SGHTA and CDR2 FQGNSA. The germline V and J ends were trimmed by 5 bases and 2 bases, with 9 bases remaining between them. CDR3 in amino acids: CASSPQENYGYTF. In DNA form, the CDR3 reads TGTGCCAGCAGCCCACAGGAGAACTATGGCTACACCTTC.

CDR3 in amino acids: CASRSSLDRGLEYV. The CDR3 DNA is TGTGCCAGCAGAAGTTCCCTCGACAGGGGGCTCGAGTACGTC. The J gene is TRBJ2-7, the V gene TRBV28; 10 nucleotides match TRBD1. CDR3 length equals 14 residues. Per the germline V gene, CDR1 is MDHEN and CDR2 is SYDVKM. The V segment lost 6 bases and the J segment 11 bases; nucleotides outside the gene matches: 13.

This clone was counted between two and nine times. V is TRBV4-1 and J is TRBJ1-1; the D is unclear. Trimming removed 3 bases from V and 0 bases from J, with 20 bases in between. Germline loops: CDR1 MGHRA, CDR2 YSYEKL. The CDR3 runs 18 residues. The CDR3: CASSQNLRRPLMNTEAFF. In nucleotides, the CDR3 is TGCGCCAGCAGCCAGAATCTGAGGCGTCCGTTGATGAACACTGAAGCTTTCTTT.

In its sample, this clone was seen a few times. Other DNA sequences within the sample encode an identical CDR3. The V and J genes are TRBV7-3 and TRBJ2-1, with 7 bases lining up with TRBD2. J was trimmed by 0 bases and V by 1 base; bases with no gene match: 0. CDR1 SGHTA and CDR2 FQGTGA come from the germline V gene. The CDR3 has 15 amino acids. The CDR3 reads CASSLSGSSYNEQFF. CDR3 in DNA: TGTGCCAGCAGCTTAAGCGGGAGCTCCTACAATGAGCAGTTCTTC.

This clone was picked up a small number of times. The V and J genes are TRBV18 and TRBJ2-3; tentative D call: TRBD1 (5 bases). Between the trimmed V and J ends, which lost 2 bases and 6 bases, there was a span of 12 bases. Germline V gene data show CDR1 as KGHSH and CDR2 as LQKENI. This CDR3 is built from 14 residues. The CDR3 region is CASSPNQGADTQYF. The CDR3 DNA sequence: TGTGCCAGCTCACCAAACCAGGGTGCGGATACGCAGTATTTT.